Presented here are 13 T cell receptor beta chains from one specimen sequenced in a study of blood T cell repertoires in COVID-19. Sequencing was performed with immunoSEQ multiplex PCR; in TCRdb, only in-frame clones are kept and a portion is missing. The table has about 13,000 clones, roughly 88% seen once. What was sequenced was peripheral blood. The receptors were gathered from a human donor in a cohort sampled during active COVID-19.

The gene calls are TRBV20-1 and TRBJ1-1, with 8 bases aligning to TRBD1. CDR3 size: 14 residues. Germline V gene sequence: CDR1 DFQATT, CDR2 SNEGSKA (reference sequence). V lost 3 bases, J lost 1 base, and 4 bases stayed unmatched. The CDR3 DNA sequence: TGCAGTGCTAGTAGGACAGGGAGGAACACTGAAGCTTTCTTT. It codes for CSASRTGRNTEAFF.

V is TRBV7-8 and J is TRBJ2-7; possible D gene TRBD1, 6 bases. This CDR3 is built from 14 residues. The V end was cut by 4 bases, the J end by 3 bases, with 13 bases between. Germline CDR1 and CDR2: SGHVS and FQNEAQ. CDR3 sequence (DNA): TGTGCCAGCAGCTCGGGACACAGTCGCTACGAGCAGTACTTC. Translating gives CASSSGHSRYEQYF. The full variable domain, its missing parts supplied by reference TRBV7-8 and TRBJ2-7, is GAGVSQSPRYKVAKRGQDVALRCDPISGHVSLFWYQQALGQGPEFLTYFQNEAQLDKSGLPSDRFFAERPEGSVSTLKIQRTQQEDSAVYLCASSSGHSRYEQYFGPGTRLTVT.

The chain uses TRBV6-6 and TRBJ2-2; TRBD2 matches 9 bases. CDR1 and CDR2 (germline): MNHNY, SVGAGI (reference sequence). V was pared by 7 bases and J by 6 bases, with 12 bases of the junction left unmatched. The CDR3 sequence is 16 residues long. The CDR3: CASTEGAGGRAGELFF. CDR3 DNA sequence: TGTGCCAGCACCGAGGGGGCGGGGGGGCGGGCCGGGGAGCTGTTTTTT.

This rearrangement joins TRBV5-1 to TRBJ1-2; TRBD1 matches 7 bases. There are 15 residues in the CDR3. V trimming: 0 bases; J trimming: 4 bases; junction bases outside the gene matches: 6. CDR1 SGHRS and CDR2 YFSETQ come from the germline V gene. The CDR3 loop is CASSLAQGESYGYTF. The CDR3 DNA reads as TGCGCCAGCAGCTTGGCTCAGGGGGAGAGCTATGGCTACACCTTC.

DNA of the CDR3: TGCGCCAGCAGTGAGTCTCCGGCAGGCGTCAATGAGCAGTTCTTC. Protein product: CASSESPAGVNEQFF. V gene TRBV10-1 combines with J gene TRBJ2-1; D unclear. The CDR3 loop spans 15 amino acids. From germline, CDR1 is WNHNN and CDR2 SYGVQD (reference sequence). Trimming left V 0 bases short and J 6 bases short, with 12 bases between.

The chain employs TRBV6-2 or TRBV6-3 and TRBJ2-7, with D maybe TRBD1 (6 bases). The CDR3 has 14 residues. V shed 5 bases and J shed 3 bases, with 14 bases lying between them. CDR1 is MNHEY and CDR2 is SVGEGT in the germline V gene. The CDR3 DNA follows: TGTGCCAGCAGTCTCACAGGGTCCAGCTACGAGCAGTACTTC. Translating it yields CASSLTGSSYEQYF.

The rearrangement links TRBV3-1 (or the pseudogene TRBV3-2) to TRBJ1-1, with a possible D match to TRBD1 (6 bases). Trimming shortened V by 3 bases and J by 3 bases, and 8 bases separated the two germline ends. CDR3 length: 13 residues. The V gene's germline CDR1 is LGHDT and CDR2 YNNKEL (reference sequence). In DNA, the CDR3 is TGTGCCAGCAGCCAGGCAGGGGACACTGAAGCTTTCTTT. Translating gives CASSQAGDTEAFF.

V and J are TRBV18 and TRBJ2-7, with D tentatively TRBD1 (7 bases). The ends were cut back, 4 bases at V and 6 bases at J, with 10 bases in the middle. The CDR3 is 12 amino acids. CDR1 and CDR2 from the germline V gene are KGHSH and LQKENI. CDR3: CASSRQGGEQYF. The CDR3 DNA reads TGTGCCAGCTCACGACAGGGAGGCGAGCAGTACTTC.

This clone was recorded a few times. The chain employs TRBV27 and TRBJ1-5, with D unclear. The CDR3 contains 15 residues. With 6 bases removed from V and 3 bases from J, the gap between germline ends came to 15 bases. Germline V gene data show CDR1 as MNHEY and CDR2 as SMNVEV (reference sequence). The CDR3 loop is CASSMGAALNQPQHF. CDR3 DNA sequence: TGTGCCAGCAGCATGGGCGCAGCACTCAATCAGCCCCAGCATTTT.

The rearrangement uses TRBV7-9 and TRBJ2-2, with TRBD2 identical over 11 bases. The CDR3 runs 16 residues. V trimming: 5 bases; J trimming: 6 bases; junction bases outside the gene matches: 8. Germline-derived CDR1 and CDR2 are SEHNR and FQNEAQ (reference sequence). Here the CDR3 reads CASSPPGLAAAGELFF. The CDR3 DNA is TGTGCCAGCAGCCCGCCGGGACTAGCGGCGGCCGGGGAGCTGTTTTTT.

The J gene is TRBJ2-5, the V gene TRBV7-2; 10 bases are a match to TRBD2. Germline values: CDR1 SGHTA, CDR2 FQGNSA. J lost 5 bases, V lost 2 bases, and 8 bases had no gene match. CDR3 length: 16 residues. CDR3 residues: CASSLQRGGPRETQYF. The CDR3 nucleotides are TGTGCCAGCAGCTTACAGCGGGGGGGCCCACGGGAGACCCAGTACTTC.

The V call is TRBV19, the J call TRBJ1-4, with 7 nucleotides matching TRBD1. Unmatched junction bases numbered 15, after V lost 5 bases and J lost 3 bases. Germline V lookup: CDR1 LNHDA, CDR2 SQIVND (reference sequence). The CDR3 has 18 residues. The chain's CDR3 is CASSVYRMTGRANEKLFF. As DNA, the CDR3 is TGTGCCAGTAGTGTTTACCGGATGACAGGGCGAGCTAATGAAAAACTGTTTTTT.

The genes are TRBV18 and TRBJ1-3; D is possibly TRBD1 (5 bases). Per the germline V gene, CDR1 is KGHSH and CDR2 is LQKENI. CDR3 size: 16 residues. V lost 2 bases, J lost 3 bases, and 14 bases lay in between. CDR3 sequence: CASSPTQGGSGNTIYF. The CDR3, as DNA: TGTGCCAGCTCACCAACGCAGGGCGGTAGTGGAAACACCATATATTTT. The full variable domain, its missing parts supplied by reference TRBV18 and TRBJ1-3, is NAGVMQNPRHLVRRRGQEARLRCSPMKGHSHVYWYRQLPEEGLKFMVYLQKENIIDESGMPKERFSAEFPKEGPSILRIQQVVRGDSAAYFCASSPTQGGSGNTIYFGEGSWLTVV.